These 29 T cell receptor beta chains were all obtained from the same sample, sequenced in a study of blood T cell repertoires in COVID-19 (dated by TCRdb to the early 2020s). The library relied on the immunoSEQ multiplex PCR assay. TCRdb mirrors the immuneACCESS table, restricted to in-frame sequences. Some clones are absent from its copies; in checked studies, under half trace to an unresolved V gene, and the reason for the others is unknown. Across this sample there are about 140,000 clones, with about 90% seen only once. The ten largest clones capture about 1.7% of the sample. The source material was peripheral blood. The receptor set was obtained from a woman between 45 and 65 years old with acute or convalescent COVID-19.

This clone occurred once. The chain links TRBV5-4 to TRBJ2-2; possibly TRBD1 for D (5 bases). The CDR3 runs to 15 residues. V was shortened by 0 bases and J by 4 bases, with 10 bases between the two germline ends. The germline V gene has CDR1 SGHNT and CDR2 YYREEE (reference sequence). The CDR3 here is CASSLAGRPTGELFF. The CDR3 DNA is TGTGCCAGCAGCTTGGCAGGGCGACCCACCGGGGAGCTGTTTTTT.

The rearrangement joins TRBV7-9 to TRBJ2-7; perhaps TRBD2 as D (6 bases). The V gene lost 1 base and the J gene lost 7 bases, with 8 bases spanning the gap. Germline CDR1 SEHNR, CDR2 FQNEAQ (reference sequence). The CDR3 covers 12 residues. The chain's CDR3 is CASSLGGREQYF. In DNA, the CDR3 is TGTGCCAGCAGCTTAGGGGGGAGGGAGCAGTACTTC. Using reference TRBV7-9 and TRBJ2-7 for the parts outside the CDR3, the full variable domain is DTGVSQNPRHKITKRGQNVTFRCDPISEHNRLYWYRQTLGQGPEFLTYFQNEAQLEKSRLLSDRFSAERPKGSFSTLEIQRTEQGDSAMYLCASSLGGREQYFGPGTRLTVT.

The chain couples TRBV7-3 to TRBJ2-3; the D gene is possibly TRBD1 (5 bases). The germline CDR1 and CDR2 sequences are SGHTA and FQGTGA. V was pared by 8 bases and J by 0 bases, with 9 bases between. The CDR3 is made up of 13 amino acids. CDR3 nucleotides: TGTGCCAGCCAGGGTCTCAGCACAGATACGCAGTATTTT. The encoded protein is CASQGLSTDTQYF.

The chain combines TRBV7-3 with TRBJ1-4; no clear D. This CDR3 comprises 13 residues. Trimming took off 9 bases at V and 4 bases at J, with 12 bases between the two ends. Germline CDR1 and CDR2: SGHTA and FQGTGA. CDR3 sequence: CASALSYNEKLFF. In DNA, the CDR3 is TGTGCCAGTGCACTTTCTTATAATGAAAAACTGTTTTTT. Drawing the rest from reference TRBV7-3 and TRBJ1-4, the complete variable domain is GAGVSQTPSNKVTEKGKYVELRCDPISGHTALYWYRQSLGQGPEFLIYFQGTGAADDSGLPNDRFFAVRPEGSVSTLKIQRTERGDSAVYLCASALSYNEKLFFGSGTQLSVL.

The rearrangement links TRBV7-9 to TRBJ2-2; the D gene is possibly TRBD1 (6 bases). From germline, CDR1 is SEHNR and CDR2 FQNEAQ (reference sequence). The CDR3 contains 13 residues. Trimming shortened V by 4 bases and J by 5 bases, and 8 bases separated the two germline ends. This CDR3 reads CASSSTGTGELFF. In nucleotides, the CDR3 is TGTGCCAGCAGCTCGACAGGAACCGGGGAGCTGTTTTTT.

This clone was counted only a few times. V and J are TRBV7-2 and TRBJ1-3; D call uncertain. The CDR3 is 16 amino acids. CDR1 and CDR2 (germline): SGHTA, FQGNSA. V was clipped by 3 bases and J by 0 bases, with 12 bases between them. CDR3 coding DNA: TGTGCCAGCAGCTTTGGTAGAGAAAGCTCTGGAAACACCATATATTTT. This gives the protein CASSFGRESSGNTIYF.

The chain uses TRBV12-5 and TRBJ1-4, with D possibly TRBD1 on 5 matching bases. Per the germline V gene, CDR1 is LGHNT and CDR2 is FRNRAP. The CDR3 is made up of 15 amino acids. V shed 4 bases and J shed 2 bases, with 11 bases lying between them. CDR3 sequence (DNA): TGTGCTAGTGGTTCTGGGGCGCCGACTAATGAAAAACTGTTTTTT. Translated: CASGSGAPTNEKLFF.

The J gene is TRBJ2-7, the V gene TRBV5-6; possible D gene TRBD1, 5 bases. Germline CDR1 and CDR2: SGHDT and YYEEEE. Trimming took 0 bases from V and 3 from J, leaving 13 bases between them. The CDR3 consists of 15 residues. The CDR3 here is CASSLGQLQVYEQYF. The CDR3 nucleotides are TGTGCCAGCAGCTTGGGACAGCTACAGGTCTACGAGCAGTACTTC.

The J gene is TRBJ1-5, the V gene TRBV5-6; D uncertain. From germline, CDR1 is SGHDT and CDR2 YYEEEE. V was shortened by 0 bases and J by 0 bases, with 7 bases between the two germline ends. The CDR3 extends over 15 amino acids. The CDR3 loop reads CASSLGGYSNQPQHF. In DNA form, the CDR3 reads TGTGCCAGCAGCTTGGGAGGGTATAGCAATCAGCCCCAGCATTTT.

This chain's CDR3 is CASSPWTTNTGELFF. Here the CDR3 DNA reads TGTGCCAGCAGCCCCTGGACAACGAACACCGGGGAGCTGTTTTTT. The chain employs TRBV3-1 (or the pseudogene TRBV3-2) and TRBJ2-2; D is possibly TRBD1 (5 bases). Germline V CDR1 and CDR2: LGHDT, YNNKEL (reference sequence). This CDR3 spans 15 amino acids. The ends were cut back, 4 bases at V and 0 bases at J, with 9 bases in the middle.

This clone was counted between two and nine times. The CDR3 sequence: CAISEPWSRTGGEETQYF. The CDR3 nucleotides are TGTGCCATCAGTGAGCCCTGGTCCCGCACAGGGGGGGAAGAGACCCAGTACTTC. The V gene is TRBV10-3, the J gene TRBJ2-5; maybe TRBD1 (8 bases). CDR3 size: 18 residues. The germline V gene has CDR1 ENHRY and CDR2 SYGVKD. Trimming removed 2 bases at V and 3 bases at J, with 22 bases between.

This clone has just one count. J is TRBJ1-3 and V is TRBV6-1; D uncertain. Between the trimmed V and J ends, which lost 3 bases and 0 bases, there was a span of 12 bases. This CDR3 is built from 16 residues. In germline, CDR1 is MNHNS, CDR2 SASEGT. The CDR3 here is CASSEQFLLSGNTIYF. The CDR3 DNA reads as TGTGCCAGCAGTGAGCAATTTTTACTCTCTGGAAACACCATATATTTT.

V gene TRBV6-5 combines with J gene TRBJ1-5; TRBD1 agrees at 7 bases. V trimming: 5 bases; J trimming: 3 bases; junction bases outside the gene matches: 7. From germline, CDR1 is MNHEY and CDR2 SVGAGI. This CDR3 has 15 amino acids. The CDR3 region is CASSIDREINQPQHF. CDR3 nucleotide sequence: TGTGCCAGCAGTATTGACAGGGAGATCAATCAGCCCCAGCATTTT.

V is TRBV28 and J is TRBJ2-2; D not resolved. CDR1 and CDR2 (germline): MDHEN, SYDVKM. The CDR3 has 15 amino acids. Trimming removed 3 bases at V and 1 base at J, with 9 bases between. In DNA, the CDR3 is TGTGCCAGCAGTTTTAAACAGAGGAACACCGGGGAGCTGTTTTTT. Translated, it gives CASSFKQRNTGELFF.

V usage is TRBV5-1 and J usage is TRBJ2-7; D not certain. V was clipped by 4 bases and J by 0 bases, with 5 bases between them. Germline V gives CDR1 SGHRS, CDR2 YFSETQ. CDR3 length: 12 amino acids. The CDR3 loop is CASSGSSYEQYF. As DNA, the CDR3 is TGCGCCAGCAGCGGTAGCTCCTACGAGCAGTACTTC.

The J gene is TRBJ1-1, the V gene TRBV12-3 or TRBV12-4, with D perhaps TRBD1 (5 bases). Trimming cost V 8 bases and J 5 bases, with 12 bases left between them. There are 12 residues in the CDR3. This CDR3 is CASVGGGTEAFF. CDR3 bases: TGTGCCAGCGTGGGGGGAGGAACTGAAGCTTTCTTT.

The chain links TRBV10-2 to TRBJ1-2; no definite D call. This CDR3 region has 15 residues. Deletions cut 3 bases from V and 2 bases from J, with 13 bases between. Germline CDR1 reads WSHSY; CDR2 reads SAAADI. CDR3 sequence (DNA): TGCGCCAGCAGTGATACTATAAAAGTGAACTATGGCTACACCTTC. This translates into CASSDTIKVNYGYTF.

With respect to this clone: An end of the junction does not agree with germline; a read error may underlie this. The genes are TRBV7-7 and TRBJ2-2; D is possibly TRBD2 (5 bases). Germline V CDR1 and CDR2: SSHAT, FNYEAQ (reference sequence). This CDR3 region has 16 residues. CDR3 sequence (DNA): TGTGCTAGCAGCCTCGCCGGAGCCCCGGGGACCGGGGAGCTGTTTTTT. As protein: CASSLAGAPGTGELFF. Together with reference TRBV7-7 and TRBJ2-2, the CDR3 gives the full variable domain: GAGVSQSPRYKVTKRGQDVTLRCDPISSHATLYWYQQALGQGPEFLTYFNYEAQPDKSGLPSDRFSAERPEGSISTLTIQRTEQRDSAMYRCASSLAGAPGTGELFFGEGSRLTVL.

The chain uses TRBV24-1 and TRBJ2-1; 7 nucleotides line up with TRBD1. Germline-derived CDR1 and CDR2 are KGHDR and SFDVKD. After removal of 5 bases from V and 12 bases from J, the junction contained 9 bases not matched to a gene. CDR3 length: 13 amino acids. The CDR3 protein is CATSAGQAGGQFF. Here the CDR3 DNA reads TGTGCCACCAGTGCAGGACAGGCGGGTGGGCAGTTCTTC.

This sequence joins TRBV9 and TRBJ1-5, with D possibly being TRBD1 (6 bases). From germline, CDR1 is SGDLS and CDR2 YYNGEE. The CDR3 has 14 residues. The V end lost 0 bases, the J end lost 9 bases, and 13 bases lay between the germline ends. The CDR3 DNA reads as TGTGCCAGCAGCGTAGACCCAGGGGAAACGCCCCAGCATTTT. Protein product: CASSVDPGETPQHF. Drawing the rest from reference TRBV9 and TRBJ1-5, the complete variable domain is DSGVTQTPKHLITATGQRVTLRCSPRSGDLSVYWYQQSLDQGLQFLIQYYNGEERAKGNILERFSAQQFPDLHSELNLSSLELGDSALYFCASSVDPGETPQHFGDGTRLSIL.

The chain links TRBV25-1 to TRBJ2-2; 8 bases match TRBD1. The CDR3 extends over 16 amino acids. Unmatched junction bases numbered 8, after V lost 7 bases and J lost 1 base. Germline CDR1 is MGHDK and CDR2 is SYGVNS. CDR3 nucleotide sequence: TGTGCCAGCACCCTCGAAGGACAGGGGAACACCGGGGAGCTGTTTTTT. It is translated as CASTLEGQGNTGELFF.

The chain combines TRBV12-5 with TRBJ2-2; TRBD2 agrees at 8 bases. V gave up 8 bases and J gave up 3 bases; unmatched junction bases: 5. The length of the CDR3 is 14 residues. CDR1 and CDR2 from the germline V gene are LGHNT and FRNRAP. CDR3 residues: CASKRGSDTGELFF. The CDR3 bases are TGTGCTAGTAAGCGGGGGTCGGACACCGGGGAGCTGTTTTTT. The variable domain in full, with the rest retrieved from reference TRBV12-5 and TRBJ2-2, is DARVTQTPRHKVTEMGQEVTMRCQPILGHNTVFWYRQTMMQGLELLAYFRNRAPLDDSGMPKDRFSAEMPDATLATLKIQPSEPRDSAVYFCASKRGSDTGELFFGEGSRLTVL.

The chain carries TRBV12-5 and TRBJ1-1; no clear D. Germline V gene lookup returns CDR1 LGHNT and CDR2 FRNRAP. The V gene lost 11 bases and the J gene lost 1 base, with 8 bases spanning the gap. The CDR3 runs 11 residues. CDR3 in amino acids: CASGKNTEAFF. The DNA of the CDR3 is TGTGCTTCGGGGAAGAACACTGAAGCTTTCTTT. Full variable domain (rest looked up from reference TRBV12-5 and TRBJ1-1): DARVTQTPRHKVTEMGQEVTMRCQPILGHNTVFWYRQTMMQGLELLAYFRNRAPLDDSGMPKDRFSAEMPDATLATLKIQPSEPRDSAVYFCASGKNTEAFFGQGTRLTVV.

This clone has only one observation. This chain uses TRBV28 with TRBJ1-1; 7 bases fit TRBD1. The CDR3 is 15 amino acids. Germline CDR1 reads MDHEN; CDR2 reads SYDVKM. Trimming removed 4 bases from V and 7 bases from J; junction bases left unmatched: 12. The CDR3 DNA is TGTGCCAGCAGTTCTTATACAGGGGAATTGATTGAAGCTTTCTTT. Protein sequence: CASSSYTGELIEAFF.

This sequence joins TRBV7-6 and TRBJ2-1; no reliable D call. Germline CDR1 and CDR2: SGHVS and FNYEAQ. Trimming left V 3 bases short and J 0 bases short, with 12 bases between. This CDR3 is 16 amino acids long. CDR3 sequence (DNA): TGTGCCAGCAGCTTGCCGGCGGATAGCTCCTACAATGAGCAGTTCTTC. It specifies CASSLPADSSYNEQFF.

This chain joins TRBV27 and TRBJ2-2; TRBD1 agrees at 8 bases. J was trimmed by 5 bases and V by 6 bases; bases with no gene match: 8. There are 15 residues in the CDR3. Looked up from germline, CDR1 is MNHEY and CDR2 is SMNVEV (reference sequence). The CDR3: CASRPRQGITGELFF. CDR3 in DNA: TGTGCCAGCAGACCAAGACAGGGGATAACCGGGGAGCTGTTTTTT.

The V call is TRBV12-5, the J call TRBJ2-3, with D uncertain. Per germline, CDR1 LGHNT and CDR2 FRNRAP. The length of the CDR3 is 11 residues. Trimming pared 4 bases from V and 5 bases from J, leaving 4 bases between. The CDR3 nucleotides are TGTGCTAGTGGTTCGGGAGATACGCAGTATTTT. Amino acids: CASGSGDTQYF.

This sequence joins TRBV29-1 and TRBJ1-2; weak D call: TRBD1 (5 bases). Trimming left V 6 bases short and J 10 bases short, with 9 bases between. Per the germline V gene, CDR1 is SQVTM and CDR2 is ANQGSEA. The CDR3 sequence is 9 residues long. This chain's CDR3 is CSVTGDYTF. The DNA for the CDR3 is TGCAGCGTCACAGGTGACTACACCTTC. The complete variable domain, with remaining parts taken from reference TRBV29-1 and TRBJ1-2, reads SAVISQKPSRDICQRGTSLTIQCQVDSQVTMMFWYRQQPGQSLTLIATANQGSEATYESGFVIDKFPISRPNLTFSTLTVSNMSPEDSSIYLCSVTGDYTFGSGTRLTVV.

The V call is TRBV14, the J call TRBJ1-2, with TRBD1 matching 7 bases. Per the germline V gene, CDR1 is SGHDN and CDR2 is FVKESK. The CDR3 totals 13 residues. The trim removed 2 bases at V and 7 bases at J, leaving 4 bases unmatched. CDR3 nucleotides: TGTGCCAGCAGCCAAAACAGGGGAGTTGGCTACACCTTC. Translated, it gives CASSQNRGVGYTF.